Following are 20 T cell receptor beta chains from one sample sequenced in a study of blood T cells in healthy people across ages. A sample-barcoded 5' primer and a J-beta primer mix were used in a second PCR of about 6 to 12 cycles. TCRdb recomputed calls from the 5' RACE reads with MiXCR, one row per CDR3 protein. This table has hundreds of thousands of distinct CDR3 sequences, roughly 44% appearing once. Sequenced material: blood. The receptor source for this set is a man between 60 and 75 years old in good health.

V gene TRBV6-5 combines with J gene TRBJ1-2; 11 nucleotides match TRBD1. V was clipped by 0 bases and J by 7 bases; unmatched bases: 4. The germline CDR1 and CDR2 sequences are MNHEY and SVGAGI. The CDR3 sequence is 15 residues long. Here the CDR3 reads CASSYSRTGGGGYTF. CDR3 nucleotide sequence: TGTGCCAGCAGTTACTCCAGGACAGGGGGCGGTGGCTACACCTTC.

V gene TRBV20-1 combines with J gene TRBJ2-5, with 7 bases that match TRBD1. The CDR3 is made up of 16 amino acids. V was clipped by 3 bases and J by 4 bases; unmatched bases: 14. The V gene's germline CDR1 is DFQATT and CDR2 SNEGSKA (reference sequence). CDR3 sequence reads: CSASDRASTRRETQYF. CDR3 nucleotide sequence: TGCAGTGCTAGTGACAGGGCCTCGACCCGGCGAGAGACCCAGTACTTC.

This chain links TRBV30 with TRBJ1-1; TRBD1 might be the D (6 bases). The V end was cut by 2 bases, the J end by 0 bases, with 10 bases between. Germline V gives CDR1 GTSNPN, CDR2 SVGIG (reference sequence). The CDR3 loop spans 14 amino acids. The CDR3 protein is CAWSRQVMNTEAFF. DNA for the CDR3: TGTGCCTGGAGTAGACAGGTGATGAACACTGAAGCTTTCTTT. The full variable domain, rest sourced from reference TRBV30 and TRBJ1-1, is SQTIHQWPATLVQPVGSPLSLECTVEGTSNPNLYWYRQAAGRGLQLLFYSVGIGQISSEVPQNLSASRPQDRQFILSSKKLLLSDSGFYLCAWSRQVMNTEAFFGQGTRLTVV.

J is TRBJ2-3 and V is TRBV20-1; D might be TRBD1 or TRBD2, each matching 5 bases. The CDR3 extends over 15 amino acids. The germline CDR1 and CDR2 sequences are DFQATT and SNEGSKA (reference sequence). V lost 3 bases, J lost 2 bases, and 15 bases lay in between. This chain's CDR3 is CSARKAGTNTDTQYF. The CDR3 region has the DNA TGCAGTGCTAGGAAGGCAGGGACGAACACAGATACGCAGTATTTT.

This chain links TRBV28 with TRBJ2-1, with D perhaps TRBD2 (6 bases). With 8 bases removed from V and 0 bases from J, the gap between germline ends came to 20 bases. Looked up from germline, CDR1 is MDHEN and CDR2 is SYDVKM. This CDR3 region has 17 residues. CDR3 coding DNA: TGTGCCAGCTCAACCCAAGGAGGGCCCCGCTCCTACAATGAGCAGTTCTTC. Residues: CASSTQGGPRSYNEQFF.

The chain couples TRBV4-1 to TRBJ2-1; 7 nucleotides line up with TRBD2. From germline, CDR1 is MGHRA and CDR2 YSYEKL. The V gene end was trimmed by 0 bases and the J gene end by 2 bases; junction bases not matched to a gene: 7. The CDR3 is made up of 17 amino acids. CDR3: CASSQDLWSGAYNEQFF. The CDR3 DNA is TGCGCCAGCAGCCAAGATCTTTGGAGCGGGGCCTACAATGAGCAGTTCTTC.

The CDR3 DNA reads TGTGCCAGCAGTTCCGTATTTGATCGGGGGCACACCTACGAGCAGTACTTC. It translates to CASSSVFDRGHTYEQYF. V usage is TRBV6-5 and J usage is TRBJ2-7, with D perhaps matching TRBD1 or TRBD2 (6 bases each). The V end was cut by 4 bases, the J end by 2 bases, with 21 bases between. Germline V gene lookup returns CDR1 MNHEY and CDR2 SVGAGI. This CDR3 contains 17 residues.

This clonotype occurred a few times. The rearrangement joins TRBV28 to TRBJ2-5; no firm D call. CDR3 length: 12 residues. Trimming cost V 8 bases and J 6 bases, with 13 bases left between them. Germline V lookup: CDR1 MDHEN, CDR2 SYDVKM. CDR3 sequence: CASSPRPKTQYF. For the CDR3, the DNA is TGTGCCAGCTCCCCTAGACCAAAGACCCAGTACTTC.

The chain uses TRBV7-2 and TRBJ2-7, with 8 bases fitting TRBD2. Germline assignment: CDR1 SGHTA and CDR2 FQGNSA. The CDR3 loop spans 15 amino acids. V lost 2 bases, J lost 0 bases, and 3 bases stayed unmatched. CDR3 residues: CASSLMAGGSYEQYF. The CDR3 nucleotides read TGTGCCAGCAGCTTAATGGCGGGGGGCTCCTACGAGCAGTACTTC.

A remark on this clonotype: One base away lies a much larger clone, so this may be a sequencing read error. The V gene is TRBV2, the J gene TRBJ2-5; no firm D call. The CDR3 has 11 residues. The V gene's germline CDR1 is SNHLY and CDR2 FYNNEI. The CDR3 reads CAGSLYNEQYF. The CDR3 bases are TGTGCCGGCAGTCTGTACAATGAGCAGTACTTC.

The chain employs TRBV5-1 and TRBJ2-3, with D uncertain. Germline V gene data show CDR1 as SGHRS and CDR2 as YFSETQ. This CDR3 has 13 amino acids. The germline V and J ends were trimmed by 4 bases and 5 bases, with 11 bases remaining between them. CDR3 residues: CASSNLVVDTQYF. For the CDR3, the DNA is TGCGCCAGCAGCAACTTAGTGGTAGATACGCAGTATTTT.

This clonotype was detected only a few times. This chain joins TRBV4-3 and TRBJ2-3; TRBD1 might be the D (5 bases). The CDR3 runs 15 residues. Trimming left V 4 bases short and J 0 bases short, with 11 bases between. Germline CDR1 LGHNA, CDR2 YSLEER. The CDR3 spells CASSRDRQSTDTQYF. The DNA for the CDR3 is TGCGCCAGCAGCCGAGACAGACAGAGCACAGATACGCAGTATTTT.

This clonotype was detected only a few times. This chain connects TRBV4-3 to TRBJ1-2; 10 bases are shared with TRBD1. Germline trimming cut 1 base from V and 0 bases from J; bases unmatched to any gene: 11. CDR1 is LGHNA, CDR2 YSLEER, per germline. The CDR3 runs to 19 residues. The CDR3 spells CASSQVDRGNVKANYGYTF. The CDR3 DNA reads as TGCGCCAGCAGCCAAGTGGACAGGGGGAATGTGAAAGCTAACTATGGCTACACCTTC.

A few counts support this clonotype. This chain uses TRBV11-2 with TRBJ2-7, with D maybe TRBD2 (5 bases). The J call may be mistaken, given a closer DNA end match to TRBJ2-5. CDR3 size: 14 residues. Germline V lookup: CDR1 SGHAT, CDR2 FQNNGV. The CDR3: CASSLAPGWETQYF. The DNA for the CDR3 is TGTGCCAGCAGCTTAGCCCCGGGGTGGGAGACCCAGTACTTC.

A few counts support this clonotype. The rearrangement joins TRBV20-1 to TRBJ1-2; no reliable D call. Germline CDR1 is DFQATT and CDR2 is SNEGSKA (reference sequence). The CDR3 spans 16 residues. V lost 1 base to trimming and J lost 2 bases, with 17 bases between them. The CDR3 loop reads CSARVHGVRENYGYTF. CDR3 coding DNA: TGCAGTGCTAGAGTTCACGGGGTGCGGGAAAACTATGGCTACACCTTC.

At least ten counts were recorded for this clonotype. V and J are TRBV9 and TRBJ2-1; 8 nucleotides agree with TRBD2. The V and J ends lost 3 bases and 11 bases, in that order; junction bases with no gene match: 4. The CDR3 is 12 amino acids. From germline, CDR1 is SGDLS and CDR2 YYNGEE. CDR3 amino acids: CASSETSGQQFF. The CDR3, as DNA: TGTGCCAGCAGCGAAACTAGCGGCCAGCAGTTCTTC. Drawing the rest from reference TRBV9 and TRBJ2-1, the complete variable domain is DSGVTQTPKHLITATGQRVTLRCSPRSGDLSVYWYQQSLDQGLQFLIQYYNGEERAKGNILERFSAQQFPDLHSELNLSSLELGDSALYFCASSETSGQQFFGPGTRLTVL.

This clonotype was seen only once. The rearrangement joins TRBV14 to TRBJ1-2, with D maybe TRBD1 (6 bases). CDR3 size: 15 residues. Looked up from germline, CDR1 is SGHDN and CDR2 is FVKESK. Trimming removed 0 bases from V and 4 bases from J, with 12 bases in between. The CDR3 DNA is TGTGCCAGCAGCCAAGACGGGGGCCATATCTATGGCTACACCTTC. Its protein product is CASSQDGGHIYGYTF.

This clonotype occurred a few times. The chain joins TRBV7-2 to TRBJ1-1; D is unresolved. The length of the CDR3 is 13 residues. Germline loops: CDR1 SGHTA, CDR2 FQGNSA. Trimming shortened V by 3 bases and J by 1 base, and 6 bases separated the two germline ends. Here the CDR3 reads CASSFGSNTEAFF. CDR3 coding DNA: TGTGCCAGCAGCTTCGGGTCGAACACTGAAGCTTTCTTT.

The chain uses TRBV7-2 and TRBJ1-2; D uncertain. The V end was cut by 2 bases, the J end by 0 bases, with 16 bases between. CDR1 is SGHTA and CDR2 is FQGNSA in the germline V gene. This CDR3 contains 17 residues. The CDR3 DNA is TGTGCCAGCAGCTTATGGGCCCCGGGAAGGGCTAACTATGGCTACACCTTC. It encodes CASSLWAPGRANYGYTF.

This rearrangement joins TRBV5-1 to TRBJ2-2; 7 bases map to TRBD1. The CDR3 sequence is 15 residues long. Trimming cost V 3 bases and J 7 bases; bases outside gene matches: 9. The germline V gene encodes CDR1 SGHRS and CDR2 YFSETQ. The CDR3 region has the DNA TGCGCCAGCAGCTCACAGGGGTATCCCATCGGGGAGCTGTTTTTT. This translates into CASSSQGYPIGELFF.